What follows are 13 T cell receptor beta chains derived from one specimen sequenced in a study of T-cell reconstitution after alpha-beta-depleted transplantation in children listed by TCRdb under 2016. The library relied on PCR. Sequenced using an Illumina HiSeq 2500. To normalize quantification of the TCRbeta repertoire, the TCR libraries were built with molecular barcoding that relied on unique molecular identifiers. In TCRdb, the public reads were trimmed at Q25 with fastp and aligned with MiXCR, with productive beta chains retained. All rows with the same CDR3 protein become a single entry with the most common DNA and genes. For this sample the table gives about 610,000 distinct CDR3 sequences, of which roughly a tenth were detected only once. Less than 5% of the sample belongs to the ten largest clones. Sequenced here: PBMCs from the stem cell graft donor, sampled from the stem cell graft. The receptor set was obtained from a human donor who donated a stem cell graft to a child with acute myeloid leukemia.

This chain connects TRBV20-1 to TRBJ2-2, with 9 bases aligning to TRBD2. From germline, CDR1 is DFQATT and CDR2 SNEGSKA (reference sequence). The CDR3 runs 16 residues. J was trimmed by 3 bases and V by 6 bases; bases with no gene match: 11. CDR3 bases: TGCAGTGCCCCTCGGGGCGGGAGGGAGGACACCGGGGAGCTGTTTTTT. Protein: CSAPRGGREDTGELFF.

The chain carries TRBV7-2 and TRBJ2-7; no firm D call. The CDR3 runs to 13 residues. V dropped 7 bases and J dropped 2 bases, with 12 bases sitting between them. Germline V gene data show CDR1 as SGHTA and CDR2 as FQGNSA. As DNA, the CDR3 is TGTGCCAGCACCCCGAACTACGCCTACGAGCAGTACTTC. The encoded protein is CASTPNYAYEQYF.

This chain links TRBV7-2 with TRBJ1-2; D call uncertain. The CDR3 sequence is 14 residues long. The V end was cut by 3 bases, the J end by 1 base, with 9 bases between. CDR1 and CDR2 from the germline V gene are SGHTA and FQGNSA. CDR3 coding DNA: TGTGCCAGCAGCTTTGTTGGCTTTAACTATGGCTACACCTTC. Translation: CASSFVGFNYGYTF.

This rearrangement joins TRBV24-1 to TRBJ2-1; a possible D gene is TRBD1 (5 bases). The V end lost 3 bases, the J end lost 1 base, and 12 bases lay between the germline ends. The CDR3 loop spans 16 amino acids. The germline CDR1 and CDR2 sequences are KGHDR and SFDVKD. CDR3 amino acids: CATSDTRVGSYNEQFF. CDR3 bases: TGTGCCACCAGTGATACCAGGGTGGGGTCCTACAATGAGCAGTTCTTC.

This clonotype has just a few counts. The V gene is TRBV5-8, the J gene TRBJ2-3; possible D gene TRBD1, 6 bases. This CDR3 is 15 amino acids long. The germline V and J ends were trimmed by 1 base and 1 base, with 10 bases remaining between them. CDR1 and CDR2 (germline): SGHTS, YDEGEE. The CDR3 is CASSLNRVGTDTQYF. The CDR3 coding sequence is TGTGCCAGCAGCTTGAACAGGGTGGGCACAGATACGCAGTATTTT. The variable domain in full, with the rest retrieved from reference TRBV5-8 and TRBJ2-3, is EAGVTQSPTHLIKTRGQQATLRCSPISGHTSVYWYQQALGLGLQFLLWYDEGEERNRGNFPPRFSGRQFPNYSSELNVNALELEDSALYLCASSLNRVGTDTQYFGPGTRLTVL.

The chain employs TRBV5-1 and TRBJ2-5; 8 bases are shared with TRBD1. With V trimmed by 4 bases and J by 2 bases, 13 bases remained unmatched. The CDR3 is 17 amino acids. Germline lookup yields CDR1 SGHRS and CDR2 YFSETQ. The CDR3 DNA reads as TGCGCCAGCAGCCGACCGCACGGACAGGGTCCACAAGAGACCCAGTACTTC. Amino acid sequence: CASSRPHGQGPQETQYF. The full variable domain, with the rest looked up from reference TRBV5-1 and TRBJ2-5, is KAGVTQTPRYLIKTRGQQVTLSCSPISGHRSVSWYQQTPGQGLQFLFEYFSETQRNKGNFPGRFSGRQFSNSRSEMNVSTLELGDSALYLCASSRPHGQGPQETQYFGPGTRLLVL.

At least ten counts were recorded for this clonotype. The genes are TRBV5-1 and TRBJ2-7, with a weak D call TRBD1 (5 bases). The CDR3 length is 14 residues. Germline V CDR1 and CDR2: SGHRS, YFSETQ. V was pared by 1 base and J by 0 bases, with 8 bases between. The CDR3 reads CASSLYTGSYEQYF. In DNA, the CDR3 is TGCGCCAGCAGCTTGTATACAGGCTCCTACGAGCAGTACTTC.

This clonotype was seen only a few times. V is TRBV6-1 and J is TRBJ2-7, with a weak D call TRBD2 (6 bases). This CDR3 comprises 15 residues. Germline CDR1 MNHNS, CDR2 SASEGT. V lost 6 bases, J lost 0 bases, and 15 bases lay in between. The CDR3 protein is CASRGGGRSSYEQYF. In nucleotides, the CDR3 is TGTGCCAGCAGGGGGGGAGGCAGGAGCTCCTACGAGCAGTACTTC.

CDR3 amino acids: CASNMERMNTEAFF. The CDR3 DNA reads TGTGCCAGCAACATGGAGCGGATGAACACTGAAGCTTTCTTT. The chain combines TRBV6-2 or TRBV6-3 with TRBJ1-1; D remains unclear. Germline CDR1 and CDR2: MNHEY and SVGEGT. The CDR3 has 14 residues. V shed 7 bases and J shed 0 bases, with 12 bases lying between them.

This clonotype was recorded many times. V and J are TRBV5-1 and TRBJ2-2, with TRBD1 as a possible D gene (5 bases). Trimming removed 0 bases from V and 7 bases from J, with 10 bases in between. The CDR3 extends over 14 amino acids. Germline V gene sequence: CDR1 SGHRS, CDR2 YFSETQ. DNA of the CDR3: TGCGCCAGCAGCTTGGGGCAGGGTGTCGGGGAGCTGTTTTTT. This codes for CASSLGQGVGELFF.

The chain couples TRBV12-3 or TRBV12-4 to TRBJ2-1; the match to TRBD2 covers 7 bases. V trimming: 3 bases; J trimming: 0 bases; junction bases outside the gene matches: 8. The CDR3 has 17 amino acids. CDR3 in amino acids: CASSLSLRENSYNEQFF. The CDR3 nucleotides are TGTGCCAGCAGTTTGAGTTTGCGGGAGAACTCCTACAATGAGCAGTTCTTC.

This clonotype was found many times. The genes are TRBV29-1 and TRBJ2-1; TRBD2 agrees at 14 bases. Germline V gene lookup returns CDR1 SQVTM and CDR2 ANQGSEA. The CDR3 contains 16 residues. V shed 5 bases, J shed 4 bases, and the junction held 7 bases outside the gene matches. The CDR3 nucleotides are TGCAGCGTTCCCGGGACTAGCGGGGGTTCATACAATGAGCAGTTCTTC. Its translation is CSVPGTSGGSYNEQFF.

This clonotype was recorded at least ten times. The CDR3 DNA sequence: TGCGCCAGCAGCTTGACTCAGGAGACCCAGTACTTC. Its protein product is CASSLTQETQYF. The chain recombines TRBV5-1 with TRBJ2-5; no clear D. The CDR3 is 12 residues long. Germline CDR1 reads SGHRS; CDR2 reads YFSETQ. Trimming cost V 1 base and J 5 bases, with 6 bases left between them.